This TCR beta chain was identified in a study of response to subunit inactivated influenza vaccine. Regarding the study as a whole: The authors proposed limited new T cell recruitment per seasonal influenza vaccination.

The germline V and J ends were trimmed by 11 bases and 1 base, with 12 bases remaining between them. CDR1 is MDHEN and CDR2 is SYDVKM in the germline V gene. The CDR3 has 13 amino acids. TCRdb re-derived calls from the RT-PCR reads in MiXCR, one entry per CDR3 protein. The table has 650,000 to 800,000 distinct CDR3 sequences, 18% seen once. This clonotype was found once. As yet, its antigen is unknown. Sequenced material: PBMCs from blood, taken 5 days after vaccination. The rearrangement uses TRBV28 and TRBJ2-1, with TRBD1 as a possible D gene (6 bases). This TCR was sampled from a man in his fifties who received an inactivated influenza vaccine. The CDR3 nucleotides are TGTGCCGGCCTGGACAGTTCCTACAATGAGCAGTTCTTC. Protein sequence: CAGLDSSYNEQFF.